Presented here are 27 T cell receptor beta chains from one specimen sequenced in a study of blood T cell repertoires in COVID-19. Clones were read by immunoSEQ multiplex PCR, and TCRdb kept only the in-frame ones, dropping some. The repertoire holds around 130,000 clones, with roughly 84% as singletons. Sequenced: peripheral blood. The receptors shown here come from an elderly woman with acute or convalescent COVID-19.

This clone came up a few times. The chain is built from TRBV9 and TRBJ2-7, with D possibly matching TRBD1 (6 bases). Germline CDR1 reads SGDLS; CDR2 reads YYNGEE. The CDR3 covers 18 residues. V gave up 0 bases and J gave up 0 bases, with 19 bases separating them. CDR3 residues: CASSVAVSTGTTSYEQYF. CDR3 DNA: TGTGCCAGCAGCGTAGCCGTATCGACCGGGACAACCTCCTACGAGCAGTACTTC.

This chain uses TRBV18 with TRBJ2-1, with D possibly matching TRBD1 (6 bases). The CDR3 has 12 amino acids. CDR1 and CDR2 (germline): KGHSH, LQKENI. Trimming took off 2 bases at V and 10 bases at J, with 9 bases between the two ends. CDR3 sequence (DNA): TGTGCCAGCTCACCAACCGGGACAGAGCAGTTCTTC. Translating gives CASSPTGTEQFF.

The J gene is TRBJ1-2, the V gene TRBV5-4; 7 bases fit TRBD1. The CDR3 has 13 amino acids. CDR1 and CDR2 (germline): SGHNT, YYREEE (reference sequence). The ends lost 4 bases at V and 4 bases at J; junction bases unmatched: 4. The CDR3: CASSVWDSYGYTF. Written as DNA, the CDR3 is TGTGCCAGCAGCGTTTGGGACAGCTATGGCTACACCTTC.

V and J are TRBV7-9 and TRBJ1-6; 8 bases match TRBD1. CDR1 and CDR2 from the germline V gene are SEHNR and FQNEAQ (reference sequence). V lost 3 bases and J lost 11; bases outside the gene matches: 3. This CDR3 region has 13 residues. In DNA form, the CDR3 reads TGTGCCAGCAGCTTGGACAGGGCCCCACCCCTCCACTTT. This encodes CASSLDRAPPLHF.

In this sample, this clone turned up a few times. The V and J genes are TRBV9 and TRBJ1-1, with D perhaps matching TRBD1 (5 bases). Trimming cost V 3 bases and J 0 bases, with 9 bases left between them. Germline loops: CDR1 SGDLS, CDR2 YYNGEE. There are 14 residues in the CDR3. DNA of the CDR3: TGTGCCAGCAGCGCGGGACTGTTGAACACTGAAGCTTTCTTT. Translation: CASSAGLLNTEAFF.

The gene calls are TRBV7-8 and TRBJ2-3; D uncertain. The germline CDR1 and CDR2 sequences are SGHVS and FQNEAQ. Trimming cost V 2 bases and J 1 base, with 10 bases left between them. The CDR3 contains 15 residues. The CDR3: CASSLNFVGTDTQYF. In DNA, the CDR3 is TGTGCCAGCAGCTTAAACTTCGTCGGCACAGATACGCAGTATTTT. Drawing the rest from reference TRBV7-8 and TRBJ2-3, the complete variable domain is GAGVSQSPRYKVAKRGQDVALRCDPISGHVSLFWYQQALGQGPEFLTYFQNEAQLDKSGLPSDRFFAERPEGSVSTLKIQRTQQEDSAVYLCASSLNFVGTDTQYFGPGTRLTVL.

The V gene is TRBV6-5, the J gene TRBJ1-2; 10 bases map to TRBD1. This CDR3 is 14 amino acids long. Trimming at V came to 5 bases and at J to 7 bases, leaving 7 bases not matched to a gene. Germline assignment: CDR1 MNHEY and CDR2 SVGAGI. The CDR3 bases are TGTGCCAGCAGTAACGCGGGACAGGGGTTTGGCTACACCTTC. It specifies CASSNAGQGFGYTF.

This chain joins TRBV6-5 and TRBJ1-3; D is uncertain. The CDR3 is made up of 16 amino acids. Germline V gene lookup returns CDR1 MNHEY and CDR2 SVGAGI. The V gene lost 0 bases and the J gene lost 0 bases, with 9 bases spanning the gap. The CDR3 DNA follows: TGTGCCAGCAGTTACTCTTTCCGAGACTCTGGAAACACCATATATTTT. This sequence encodes CASSYSFRDSGNTIYF.

The chain links TRBV19 to TRBJ2-7; 8 positions agree with TRBD2. Germline V CDR1 and CDR2: LNHDA, SQIVND (reference sequence). V lost 4 bases, J lost 3 bases, and 14 bases stayed unmatched. This CDR3 comprises 17 residues. CDR3 nucleotides: TGTGCCAGTAGTACCAACGGGAGGGGTCGGGATAACTACGAGCAGTACTTC. The encoded protein is CASSTNGRGRDNYEQYF.

The gene calls are TRBV2 and TRBJ2-7, with D perhaps TRBD2 (7 bases). V lost 7 bases and J 2 bases, leaving 18 bases between the germline ends. The CDR3 consists of 15 residues. Germline V gene lookup returns CDR1 SNHLY and CDR2 FYNNEI. The CDR3 protein is CASTLSEGGPYEQYF. The CDR3 region has the DNA TGTGCCAGCACGCTCAGCGAGGGGGGGCCCTACGAGCAGTACTTC.

The rearrangement uses TRBV4-3 and TRBJ1-2; TRBD1 matches 9 bases. CDR3 length: 15 residues. The J segment lost 4 bases and the V segment lost 3 bases, leaving 6 bases of the junction unmatched. The germline V gene encodes CDR1 LGHNA and CDR2 YSLEER. CDR3 residues: CASSQERQGGYGYTF. In DNA, the CDR3 is TGCGCCAGCAGCCAGGAACGACAGGGGGGCTATGGCTACACCTTC.

The chain carries TRBV9 and TRBJ1-2; D is perhaps TRBD1 (6 bases). This CDR3 spans 14 amino acids. Germline values: CDR1 SGDLS, CDR2 YYNGEE. Trimming stripped 4 bases from V and 2 bases from J, with 12 bases between. CDR3 loop: CASSPRQENYGYTF. The CDR3 region has the DNA TGTGCCAGCAGCCCCCGACAGGAAAACTATGGCTACACCTTC.

The chain joins TRBV6-5 to TRBJ2-7; 9 bases match TRBD1. With V trimmed by 7 bases and J by 3 bases, 7 bases remained unmatched. The V gene's germline CDR1 is MNHEY and CDR2 SVGAGI. The CDR3 sequence is 14 residues long. CDR3 sequence (DNA): TGTGCCAGCAAGGGGGGGACAGGGAGCTACGAGCAGTACTTC. Residues: CASKGGTGSYEQYF.

The chain has TRBV2 and TRBJ1-1; a weak D match, TRBD1 (6 bases). From germline, CDR1 is SNHLY and CDR2 FYNNEI. CDR3 length: 14 residues. Trimming took off 6 bases at V and 6 bases at J, with 17 bases between the two ends. CDR3 in DNA: TGTGCCAGCAGCGCGCCAGGGGCGGACCCTGAAGCTTTCTTT. It yields the protein CASSAPGADPEAFF. Full variable domain (rest looked up from reference TRBV2 and TRBJ1-1): EPEVTQTPSHQVTQMGQEVILRCVPISNHLYFYWYRQILGQKVEFLVSFYNNEISEKSEIFDDQFSVERPDGSNFTLKIRSTKLEDSAMYFCASSAPGADPEAFFGQGTRLTVV.

V and J are TRBV6-2 or TRBV6-3 and TRBJ2-4, with 9 bases fitting TRBD1. The V segment lost 5 bases and the J segment 7 bases; nucleotides outside the gene matches: 9. This CDR3 has 15 amino acids. Germline V lookup: CDR1 MNHEY, CDR2 SVGEGT. CDR3 region: CASSTYRGRNNIQYF. CDR3 bases: TGTGCCAGCAGTACTTACAGGGGGCGTAACAACATTCAGTACTTC.

The V gene is TRBV7-2, the J gene TRBJ2-3; D is perhaps TRBD2 (5 bases). The CDR3 loop spans 16 amino acids. CDR1 and CDR2 (germline): SGHTA, FQGNSA. The V gene lost 1 base and the J gene lost 0 bases, with 11 bases spanning the gap. CDR3 in DNA: TGTGCCAGCAGCTTAGACCCGCGGACTAGCACAGATACGCAGTATTTT. This gives the protein CASSLDPRTSTDTQYF.

The rearrangement joins TRBV9 to TRBJ2-1, with 14 positions matching TRBD2. This CDR3 comprises 15 residues. V lost 3 bases, J lost 5 bases, and 1 base stayed unmatched. Germline CDR1 and CDR2: SGDLS and YYNGEE. The CDR3 region has the DNA TGTGCCAGCAGCGGACTAGCGGGAGGGCACAATGAGCAGTTCTTC. Translated: CASSGLAGGHNEQFF.

As DNA, the CDR3 is TGTGCCAGCAGCTGGGAGGGCCGCCAGGTGGGCGGGGAGCTGTTTTTT. Translating it yields CASSWEGRQVGGELFF. The rearrangement uses TRBV7-2 and TRBJ2-2; TRBD2 agrees at 7 bases. The CDR3 loop spans 16 amino acids. Germline-derived CDR1 and CDR2 are SGHTA and FQGNSA. Trimming at V came to 4 bases and at J to 7 bases, leaving 12 bases not matched to a gene.

J is TRBJ1-4 and V is TRBV9; 8 nucleotides agree with TRBD1. The CDR3 is 15 amino acids. V dropped 4 bases and J dropped 2; count of bases not matched to a gene: 4. Germline CDR1 is SGDLS and CDR2 is YYNGEE. CDR3 sequence: CASSPRTGTNEKLFF. CDR3 bases: TGTGCCAGCAGCCCCCGGACAGGGACTAATGAAAAACTGTTTTTT.

V gene TRBV11-3 combines with J gene TRBJ2-1; tentative D call: TRBD2 (5 bases). Trimming took 0 bases from V and 9 from J, leaving 9 bases between them. This CDR3 is built from 13 residues. Germline V lookup: CDR1 SGHNT, CDR2 YENEEA. The CDR3 nucleotides are TGTGCCAGCAGCTTAGATAGCGACGGTGAGCAGTTCTTC. Encoded protein: CASSLDSDGEQFF.

This chain connects TRBV6-6 to TRBJ1-5; perhaps TRBD1 as D (6 bases). CDR1 is MNHNY and CDR2 is SVGAGI in the germline V gene (reference sequence). Trimming shortened V by 4 bases and J by 4 bases, and 8 bases separated the two germline ends. CDR3 length equals 13 residues. CDR3 nucleotide sequence: TGTGCCAGCAGTTTTCAGGGGAATCAGCCCCAGCATTTT. Protein product: CASSFQGNQPQHF.

The CDR3 bases are TGTGCCAGCAGTTTTCAAGGGGGCAACTATGGCTACACCTTC. It is translated as CASSFQGGNYGYTF. This rearrangement joins TRBV28 to TRBJ1-2; 7 positions match TRBD1. Looked up from germline, CDR1 is MDHEN and CDR2 is SYDVKM. The junction had 3 bases not matched to a gene; V was cut back by 3 bases and J by 2 bases. This CDR3 comprises 14 residues.

The chain's CDR3 is CASSQGGTAEYEQYF. Written as DNA, the CDR3 is TGTGCCAGCAGCCAGGGCGGGACGGCAGAATACGAGCAGTACTTC. The J gene is TRBJ2-7, the V gene TRBV3-1 (or the pseudogene TRBV3-2); the D gene is possibly TRBD2 (6 bases). V was pared by 3 bases and J by 4 bases, with 16 bases between. This CDR3 contains 15 residues. CDR1 LGHDT and CDR2 YNNKEL come from the germline V gene (reference sequence).

This sequence joins TRBV11-2 and TRBJ2-6; TRBD2 agrees at 8 bases. There are 19 residues in the CDR3. Trimming cost V 1 base and J 2 bases; bases outside gene matches: 10. CDR1 is SGHAT, CDR2 FQNNGV, per germline. This CDR3 is CASSLGAGFSGTGANVLTF. The CDR3 DNA sequence: TGTGCCAGCAGCTTAGGTGCGGGGTTTAGCGGGACTGGGGCCAACGTCCTGACTTTC.

The genes are TRBV11-2 and TRBJ2-7; possible D gene TRBD1, 6 bases. The CDR3 has 16 amino acids. Germline V gives CDR1 SGHAT, CDR2 FQNNGV. Trimming took 5 bases from V and 3 from J, leaving 20 bases between them. CDR3 DNA: TGTGCCAGCAGCGTATCACCGGGACACAACCTCTACGAGCAGTACTTC. Translation: CASSVSPGHNLYEQYF.

V and J are TRBV5-1 and TRBJ2-5, with 10 bases that match TRBD1. Per the germline V gene, CDR1 is SGHRS and CDR2 is YFSETQ. The V and J ends lost 3 bases and 1 base, in that order; junction bases with no gene match: 3. The CDR3 covers 15 residues. Here the CDR3 DNA reads TGCGCCAGCAGCTCGGACAGGGGGGGCCAAGAGACCCAGTACTTC. It translates to CASSSDRGGQETQYF.

This chain connects TRBV7-2 to TRBJ1-2; D is ambiguous. CDR1 is SGHTA and CDR2 is FQGNSA in the germline V gene. V shed 1 base and J shed 2 bases, with 5 bases lying between them. The CDR3 is made up of 13 amino acids. The CDR3 loop is CASSLGQNYGYTF. The CDR3 region has the DNA TGTGCCAGCAGCTTAGGGCAGAACTATGGCTACACCTTC.